Presented here are 9 T cell receptor beta chains from one specimen sequenced in a study of response to subunit inactivated influenza vaccine. Via MiXCR, TCRdb re-called the RT-PCR reads, giving one row per CDR3 protein. This sample has over 300,000 distinct CDR3 sequences, with 20% to 25% found just once. The source material was PBMCs from blood, sampled about 20 months after vaccination. Source of these receptors: a man aged 45 to 75 who received an inactivated influenza vaccine.

The chain links TRBV7-2 to TRBJ1-1, with a possible D match to TRBD1 (5 bases). Trimming took 1 base from V and 4 from J, leaving 10 bases between them. This CDR3 spans 14 amino acids. Per germline, CDR1 SGHTA and CDR2 FQGNSA. The CDR3 DNA follows: TGTGCCAGCAGCTTAGTCGTACAGGCCACTGAAGCTTTCTTT. It codes for CASSLVVQATEAFF.

This clonotype has a handful of counts. The rearrangement uses TRBV6-1 and TRBJ1-1; no firm D call. This CDR3 is 14 amino acids long. The V gene lost 6 bases and the J gene lost 0 bases, with 11 bases spanning the gap. CDR1 and CDR2 from the germline V gene are MNHNS and SASEGT. The CDR3 is CASSRPGMNTEAFF. DNA for the CDR3: TGTGCCAGCAGCCGCCCGGGAATGAACACTGAAGCTTTCTTT.

The J gene is TRBJ1-1, the V gene TRBV5-8; TRBD1 aligns across 9 bases. V lost 5 bases to trimming and J lost 1 base; unmatched junction nucleotides: 3. From germline, CDR1 is SGHTS and CDR2 YDEGEE. The CDR3 contains 14 residues. The CDR3, as DNA: TGTGCCAGCAGACCGGACAGGGGGAACACTGAAGCTTTCTTT. Translated, it gives CASRPDRGNTEAFF.

This clonotype was observed a handful of times. This chain uses TRBV30 with TRBJ1-5; 7 bases are shared with TRBD1. From germline, CDR1 is GTSNPN and CDR2 SVGIG (reference sequence). The CDR3 runs to 13 residues. Trimming cost V 5 bases and J 6 bases; bases outside gene matches: 7. The CDR3 nucleotides read TGTGCCTGGGGGAGACAGGGAGGTCAGCCCCAGCATTTT. This sequence encodes CAWGRQGGQPQHF.

The genes are TRBV4-1 and TRBJ2-2, with D perhaps assigned TRBD1 or TRBD2 (6 bases each). The CDR3 spans 15 residues. V was pared by 2 bases and J by 5 bases, with 12 bases between. CDR1 is MGHRA and CDR2 is YSYEKL in the germline V gene. The CDR3 DNA reads TGCGCCAGCAGCCAACGGGGGCAGGGGACCGGGGAGCTGTTTTTT. This sequence encodes CASSQRGQGTGELFF.

The chain combines TRBV20-1 with TRBJ2-5; D is unclear. The CDR3 extends over 11 amino acids. V lost 6 bases to trimming and J lost 4 bases, with 9 bases between them. Germline lookup yields CDR1 DFQATT and CDR2 SNEGSKA (reference sequence). The CDR3 coding sequence is TGCAGTGCCCTGACTTTAGAGACCCAGTACTTC. It yields the protein CSALTLETQYF.

The chain joins TRBV18 to TRBJ2-3; TRBD2 matches at 9 bases. V was clipped by 3 bases and J by 2 bases; unmatched bases: 6. The CDR3 contains 16 residues. Germline loops: CDR1 KGHSH, CDR2 LQKENI. This CDR3 is CASSPLAGDITDTQYF. In DNA form, the CDR3 reads TGTGCCAGCTCACCCTTAGCGGGGGATATCACAGATACGCAGTATTTT.

Of note for this clonotype: Given the absence of the conserved phenylalanine or tryptophan at the CDR3 end, a read error is likely. The chain links TRBV12-3 or TRBV12-4 to TRBJ1-5; TRBD1 might be the D (5 bases). The CDR3 covers 13 residues. CDR3 nucleotides: TGTGCCAGCAGATTAGGGGGCAATCAGCCCCAGCATTTG. Residues: CASRLGGNQPQHL.

The table lists this clonotype with a few counts. This sequence joins TRBV12-3 or TRBV12-4 and TRBJ1-4; D unresolved. The CDR3 loop spans 17 amino acids. V lost 2 bases and J lost 3, with 16 bases in between. The CDR3 sequence: CASSLQFREGSNEKLFF. CDR3 nucleotides: TGTGCCAGCAGTTTACAGTTTAGAGAGGGTTCTAATGAAAAACTGTTTTTT.